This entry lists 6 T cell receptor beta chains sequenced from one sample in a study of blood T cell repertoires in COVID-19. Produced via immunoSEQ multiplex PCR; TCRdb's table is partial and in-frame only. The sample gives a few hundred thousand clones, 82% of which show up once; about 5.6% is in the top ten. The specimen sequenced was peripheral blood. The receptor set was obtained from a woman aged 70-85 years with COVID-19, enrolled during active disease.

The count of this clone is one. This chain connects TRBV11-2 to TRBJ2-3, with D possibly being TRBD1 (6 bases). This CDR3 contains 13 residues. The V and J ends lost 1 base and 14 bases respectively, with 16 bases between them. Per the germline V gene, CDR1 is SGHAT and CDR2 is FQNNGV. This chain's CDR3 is CASSLGGGPRGYF. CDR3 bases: TGTGCCAGCAGCTTAGGTGGCGGGCCCAGGGGGTATTTT.

CDR3 loop: CASSEGGQTNQPQHF. As DNA, the CDR3 is TGTGCCAGCAGTGAAGGGGGACAGACCAATCAGCCCCAGCATTTT. This chain joins TRBV2 and TRBJ1-5; 7 bases align to TRBD1. Germline V gene sequence: CDR1 SNHLY, CDR2 FYNNEI. The V gene end was trimmed by 1 base and the J gene end by 3 bases; junction bases not matched to a gene: 3. The CDR3 contains 15 residues.

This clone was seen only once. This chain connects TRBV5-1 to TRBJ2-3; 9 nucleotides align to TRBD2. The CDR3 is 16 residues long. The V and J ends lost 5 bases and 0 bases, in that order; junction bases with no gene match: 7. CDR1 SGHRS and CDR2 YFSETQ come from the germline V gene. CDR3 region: CASRLELAGSTDTQYF. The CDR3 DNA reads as TGCGCCAGCAGGCTGGAGCTAGCGGGGAGCACAGATACGCAGTATTTT.

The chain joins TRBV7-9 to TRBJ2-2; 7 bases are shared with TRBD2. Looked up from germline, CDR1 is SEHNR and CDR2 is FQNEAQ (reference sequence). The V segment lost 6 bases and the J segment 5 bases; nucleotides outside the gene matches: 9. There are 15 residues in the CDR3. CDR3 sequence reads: CASRTSSGVTGELFF. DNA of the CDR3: TGTGCCAGCAGGACTAGCTCGGGAGTGACCGGGGAGCTGTTTTTT.

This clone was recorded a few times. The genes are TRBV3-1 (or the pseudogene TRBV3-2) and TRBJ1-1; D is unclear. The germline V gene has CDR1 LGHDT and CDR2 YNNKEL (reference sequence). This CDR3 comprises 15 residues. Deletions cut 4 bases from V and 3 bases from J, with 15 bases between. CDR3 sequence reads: CASSPPLTGDTEAFF. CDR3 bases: TGTGCCAGCAGCCCGCCCCTTACCGGGGACACTGAAGCTTTCTTT.

In DNA form, the CDR3 reads TGTGCCAGCAGCTTTTTAGAGAAGTGGTTCCGCGCAGATACGCAGTATTTT. Translation gives CASSFLEKWFRADTQYF. This chain uses TRBV7-8 with TRBJ2-3, with D uncertain. Germline CDR1 SGHVS, CDR2 FQNEAQ. This CDR3 is built from 17 residues. Trimming removed 3 bases from V and 4 bases from J, with 20 bases in between. Combining the CDR3 with reference TRBV7-8 and TRBJ2-3 gives the whole variable domain GAGVSQSPRYKVAKRGQDVALRCDPISGHVSLFWYQQALGQGPEFLTYFQNEAQLDKSGLPSDRFFAERPEGSVSTLKIQRTQQEDSAVYLCASSFLEKWFRADTQYFGPGTRLTVL.